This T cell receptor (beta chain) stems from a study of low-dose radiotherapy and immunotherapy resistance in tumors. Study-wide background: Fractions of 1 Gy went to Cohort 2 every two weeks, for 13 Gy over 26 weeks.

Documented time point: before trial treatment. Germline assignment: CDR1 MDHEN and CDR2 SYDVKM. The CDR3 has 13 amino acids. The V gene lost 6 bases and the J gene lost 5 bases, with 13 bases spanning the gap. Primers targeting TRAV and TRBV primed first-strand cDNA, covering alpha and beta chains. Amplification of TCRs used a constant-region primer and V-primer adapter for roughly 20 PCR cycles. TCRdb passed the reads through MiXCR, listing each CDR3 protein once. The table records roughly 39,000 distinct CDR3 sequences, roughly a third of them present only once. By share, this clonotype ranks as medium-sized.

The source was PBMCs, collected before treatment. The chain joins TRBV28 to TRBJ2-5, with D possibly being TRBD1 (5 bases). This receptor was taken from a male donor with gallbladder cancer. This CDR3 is CASRGGKGETQYF. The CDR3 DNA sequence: TGTGCCAGCAGAGGTGGGAAGGGGGAGACCCAGTACTTC.